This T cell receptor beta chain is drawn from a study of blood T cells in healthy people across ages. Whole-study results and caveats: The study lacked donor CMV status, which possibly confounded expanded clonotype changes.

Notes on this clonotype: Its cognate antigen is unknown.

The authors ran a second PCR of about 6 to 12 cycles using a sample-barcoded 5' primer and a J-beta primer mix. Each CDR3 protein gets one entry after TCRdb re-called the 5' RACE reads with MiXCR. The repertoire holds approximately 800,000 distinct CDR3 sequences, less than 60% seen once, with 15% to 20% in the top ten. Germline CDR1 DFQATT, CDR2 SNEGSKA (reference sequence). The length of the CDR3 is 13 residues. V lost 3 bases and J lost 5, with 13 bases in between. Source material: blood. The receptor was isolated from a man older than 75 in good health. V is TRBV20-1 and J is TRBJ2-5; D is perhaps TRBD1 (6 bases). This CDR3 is CSASKDSSETQYF. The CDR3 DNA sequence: TGCAGTGCTAGTAAGGACAGTAGCGAGACCCAGTACTTC.